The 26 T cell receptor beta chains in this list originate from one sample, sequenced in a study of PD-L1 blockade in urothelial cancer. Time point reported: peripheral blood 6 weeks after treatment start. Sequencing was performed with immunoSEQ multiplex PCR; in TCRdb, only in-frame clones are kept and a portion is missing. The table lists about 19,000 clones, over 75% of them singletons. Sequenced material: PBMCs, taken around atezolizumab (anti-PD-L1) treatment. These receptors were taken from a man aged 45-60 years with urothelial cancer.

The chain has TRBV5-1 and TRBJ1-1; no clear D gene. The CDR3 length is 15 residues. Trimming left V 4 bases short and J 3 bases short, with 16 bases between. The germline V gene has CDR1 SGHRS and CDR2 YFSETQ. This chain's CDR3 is CASSPGRRDYTEAFF. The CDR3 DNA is TGCGCCAGCAGCCCTGGCCGGCGAGACTACACTGAAGCTTTCTTT.

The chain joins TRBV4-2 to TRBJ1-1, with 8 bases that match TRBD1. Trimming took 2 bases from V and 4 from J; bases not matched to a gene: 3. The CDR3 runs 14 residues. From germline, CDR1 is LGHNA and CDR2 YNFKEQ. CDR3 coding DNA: TGTGCCAGCAGCCAACAGGGGGCCGGCACTGAAGCTTTCTTT. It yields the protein CASSQQGAGTEAFF.

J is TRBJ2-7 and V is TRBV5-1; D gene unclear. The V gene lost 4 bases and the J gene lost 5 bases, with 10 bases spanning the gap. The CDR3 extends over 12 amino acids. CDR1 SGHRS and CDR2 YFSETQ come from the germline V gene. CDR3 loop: CASSVPSNEQYF. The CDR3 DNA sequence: TGCGCCAGCAGCGTACCGTCTAACGAGCAGTACTTC.

The CDR3 nucleotides are TGTGCCATCATGGGACTAGCGGAAGAGACCCAGTACTTC. This codes for CAIMGLAEETQYF. This sequence joins TRBV10-3 and TRBJ2-5; 11 bases are shared with TRBD2. Germline values: CDR1 ENHRY, CDR2 SYGVKD. Trimming took 7 bases from V and 3 from J; bases not matched to a gene: 1. The CDR3 contains 13 residues.

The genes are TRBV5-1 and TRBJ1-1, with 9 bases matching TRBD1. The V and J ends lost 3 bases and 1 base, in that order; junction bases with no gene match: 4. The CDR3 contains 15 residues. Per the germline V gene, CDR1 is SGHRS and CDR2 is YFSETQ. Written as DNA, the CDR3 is TGCGCCAGCAGCTCAACAGGGGGCGCGAACACTGAAGCTTTCTTT. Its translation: CASSSTGGANTEAFF.

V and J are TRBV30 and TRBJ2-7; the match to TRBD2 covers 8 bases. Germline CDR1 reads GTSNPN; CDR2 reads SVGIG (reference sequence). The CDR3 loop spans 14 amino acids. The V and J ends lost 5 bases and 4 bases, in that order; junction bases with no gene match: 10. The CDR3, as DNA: TGTGCCTGGGCCACGGGGCTAGCGGGTTACGAGCAGTACTTC. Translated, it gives CAWATGLAGYEQYF.

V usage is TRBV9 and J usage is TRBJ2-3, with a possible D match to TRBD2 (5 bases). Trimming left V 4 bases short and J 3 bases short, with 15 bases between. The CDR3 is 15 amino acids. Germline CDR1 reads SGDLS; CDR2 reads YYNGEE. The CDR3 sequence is CASSSRRGGTDTQYF. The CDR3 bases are TGTGCCAGCAGCTCCCGTCGGGGTGGAACAGATACGCAGTATTTT.

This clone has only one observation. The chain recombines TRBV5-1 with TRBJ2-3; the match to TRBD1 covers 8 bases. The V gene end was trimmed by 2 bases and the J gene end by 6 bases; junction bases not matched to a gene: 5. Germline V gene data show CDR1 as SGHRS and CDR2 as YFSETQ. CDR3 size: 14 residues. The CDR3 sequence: CASSFPQGADTQYF. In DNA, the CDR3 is TGCGCCAGCAGCTTTCCCCAGGGGGCCGATACGCAGTATTTT.

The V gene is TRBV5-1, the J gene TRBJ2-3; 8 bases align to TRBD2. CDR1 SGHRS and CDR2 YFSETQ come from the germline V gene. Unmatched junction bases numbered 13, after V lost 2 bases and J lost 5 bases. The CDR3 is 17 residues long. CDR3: CASSFFGGDPPQDTQYF. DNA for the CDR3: TGCGCCAGCAGCTTCTTCGGGGGGGATCCTCCACAAGATACGCAGTATTTT.

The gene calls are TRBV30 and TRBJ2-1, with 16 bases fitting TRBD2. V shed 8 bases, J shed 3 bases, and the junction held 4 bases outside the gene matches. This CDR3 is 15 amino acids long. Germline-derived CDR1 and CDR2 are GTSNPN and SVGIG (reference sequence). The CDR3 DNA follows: TGTGCCGGGACTAGCGGGGGGGCCAACTACAATGAGCAGTTCTTC. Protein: CAGTSGGANYNEQFF.

The CDR3 coding sequence is TGTGCCAGCAAACGGGACAGGGCTATGAACACTGAAGCTTTCTTT. Translating it yields CASKRDRAMNTEAFF. The chain recombines TRBV7-2 with TRBJ1-1, with 9 bases lining up with TRBD1. With 7 bases clipped from V and 0 bases from J, the junction kept 6 bases outside the gene matches. The CDR3 consists of 15 residues. The germline gives CDR1 SGHTA, CDR2 FQGNSA.

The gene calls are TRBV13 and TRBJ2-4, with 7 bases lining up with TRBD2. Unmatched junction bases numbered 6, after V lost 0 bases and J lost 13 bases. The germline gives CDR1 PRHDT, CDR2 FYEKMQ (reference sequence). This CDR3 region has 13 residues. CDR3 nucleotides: TGTGCCAGCAGCTTAGGCCTTACGGGAGGCCAGTACTTC. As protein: CASSLGLTGGQYF.

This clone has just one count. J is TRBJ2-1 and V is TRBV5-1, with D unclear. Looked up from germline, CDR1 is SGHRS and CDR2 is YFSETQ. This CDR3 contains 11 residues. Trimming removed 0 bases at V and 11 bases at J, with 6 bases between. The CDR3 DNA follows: TGCGCCAGCAGCTTGGCCGCGAAGCAGTTCTTC. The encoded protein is CASSLAAKQFF.

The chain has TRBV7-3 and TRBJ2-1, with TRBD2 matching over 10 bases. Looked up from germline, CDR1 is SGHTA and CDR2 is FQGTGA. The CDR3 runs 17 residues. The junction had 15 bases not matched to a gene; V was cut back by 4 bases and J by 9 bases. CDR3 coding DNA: TGTGCCAGCAGCTCGCAACCGGGAAGCGGGAGGGACGGTGAGCAGTTCTTC. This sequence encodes CASSSQPGSGRDGEQFF.

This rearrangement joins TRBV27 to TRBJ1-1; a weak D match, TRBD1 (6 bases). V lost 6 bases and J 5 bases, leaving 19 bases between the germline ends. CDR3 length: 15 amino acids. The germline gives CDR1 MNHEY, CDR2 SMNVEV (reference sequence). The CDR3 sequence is CASSPRGQRVTEAFF. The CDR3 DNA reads TGTGCCAGCAGCCCCAGGGGTCAACGGGTGACTGAAGCTTTCTTT.

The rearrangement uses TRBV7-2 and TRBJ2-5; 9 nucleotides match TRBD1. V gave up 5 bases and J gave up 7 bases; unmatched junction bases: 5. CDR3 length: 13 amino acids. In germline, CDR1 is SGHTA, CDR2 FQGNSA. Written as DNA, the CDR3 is TGTGCCAGCAGCCCGGGACAGGGAGGGACCCAGTACTTC. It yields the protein CASSPGQGGTQYF.

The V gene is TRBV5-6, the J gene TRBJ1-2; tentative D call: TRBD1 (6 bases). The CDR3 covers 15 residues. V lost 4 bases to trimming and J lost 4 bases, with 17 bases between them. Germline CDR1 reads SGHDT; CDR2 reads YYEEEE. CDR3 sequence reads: CASSRGQLGVYGYTF. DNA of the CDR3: TGTGCCAGCAGCCGTGGACAGCTCGGAGTCTATGGCTACACCTTC.

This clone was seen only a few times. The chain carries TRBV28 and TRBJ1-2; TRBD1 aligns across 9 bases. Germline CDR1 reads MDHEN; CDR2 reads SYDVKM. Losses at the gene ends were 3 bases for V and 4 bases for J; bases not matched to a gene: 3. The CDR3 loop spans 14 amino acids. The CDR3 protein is CASSFTGGGYGYTF. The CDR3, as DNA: TGTGCCAGCAGTTTCACAGGGGGCGGCTATGGCTACACCTTC.

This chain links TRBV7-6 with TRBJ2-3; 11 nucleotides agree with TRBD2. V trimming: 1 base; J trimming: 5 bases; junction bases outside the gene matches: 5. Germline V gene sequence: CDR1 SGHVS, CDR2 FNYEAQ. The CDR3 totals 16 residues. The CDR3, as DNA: TGTGCCAGCAGCTTAGAGGGTAGCGGGAGGGGAGATACGCAGTATTTT. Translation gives CASSLEGSGRGDTQYF.

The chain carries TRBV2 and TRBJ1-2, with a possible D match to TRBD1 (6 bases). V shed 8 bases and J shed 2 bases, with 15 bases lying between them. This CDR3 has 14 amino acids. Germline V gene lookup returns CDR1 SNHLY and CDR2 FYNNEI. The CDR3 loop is CASGGGQENYGYTF. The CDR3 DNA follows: TGTGCCAGCGGGGGGGGGCAGGAAAACTATGGCTACACCTTC.

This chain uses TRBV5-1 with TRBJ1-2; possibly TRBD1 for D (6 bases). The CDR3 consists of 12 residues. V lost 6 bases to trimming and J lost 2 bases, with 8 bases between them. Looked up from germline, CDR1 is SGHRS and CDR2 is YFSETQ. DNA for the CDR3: TGCGCCAGCACCCAGGGGAACTATGGCTACACCTTC. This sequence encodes CASTQGNYGYTF.

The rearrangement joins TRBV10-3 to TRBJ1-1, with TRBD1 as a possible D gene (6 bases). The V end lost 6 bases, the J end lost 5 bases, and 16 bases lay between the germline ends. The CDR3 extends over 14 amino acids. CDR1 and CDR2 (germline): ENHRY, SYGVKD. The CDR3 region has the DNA TGTGCCATCAGGCTAAACAGGGAAGGAACTGAAGCTTTCTTT. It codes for CAIRLNREGTEAFF.

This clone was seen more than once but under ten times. CDR3 bases: TGTGCCAGCAGTTGGAACAGAAACACTGAAGCTTTCTTT. This codes for CASSWNRNTEAFF. The chain couples TRBV6-5 to TRBJ1-1; D ambiguous. Germline V gene sequence: CDR1 MNHEY, CDR2 SVGAGI. The CDR3 loop spans 13 amino acids. V dropped 4 bases and J dropped 2 bases, with 8 bases sitting between them.

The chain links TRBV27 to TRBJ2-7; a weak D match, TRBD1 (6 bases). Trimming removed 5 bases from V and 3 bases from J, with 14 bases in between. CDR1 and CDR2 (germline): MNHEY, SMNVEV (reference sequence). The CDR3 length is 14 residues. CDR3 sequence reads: CASSTGPPFYEQYF. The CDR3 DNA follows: TGTGCCAGCAGTACAGGGCCTCCCTTCTACGAGCAGTACTTC.

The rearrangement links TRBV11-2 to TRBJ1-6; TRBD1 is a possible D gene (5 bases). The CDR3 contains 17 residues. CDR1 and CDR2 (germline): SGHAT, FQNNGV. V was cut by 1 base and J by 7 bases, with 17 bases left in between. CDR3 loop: CASSLGRAGPWNSPLHF. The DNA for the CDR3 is TGTGCCAGCAGCTTAGGTCGGGCAGGGCCCTGGAATTCACCCCTCCACTTT.

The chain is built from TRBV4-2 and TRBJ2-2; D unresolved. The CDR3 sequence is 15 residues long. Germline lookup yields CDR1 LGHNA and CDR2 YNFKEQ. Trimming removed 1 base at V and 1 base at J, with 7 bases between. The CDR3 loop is CASSQVVGNTGELFF. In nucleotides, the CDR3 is TGTGCCAGCAGCCAAGTTGTCGGGAACACCGGGGAGCTGTTTTTT.